The clone carrying this T cell receptor (beta chain) was detected only a few times. Profiling relied on immunoSEQ multiplex PCR, and the TCRdb table lists in-frame clones only, not all of them. The data show approximately 280,000 clones, around 80% seen once. These data come from a study of blood T cell repertoires in COVID-19. CDR1 and CDR2 (germline): SGDLS, YYNGEE. The trim removed 0 bases at V and 1 base at J, leaving 10 bases unmatched. The CDR3 runs to 18 residues. A COVID-19 case was met by exposed participants within 2 weeks before study entry. Sample: PBMCs or T cells enriched from blood (not recorded which). This rearrangement joins TRBV9 to TRBJ1-1; 9 bases match TRBD1. This sequence was found in a middle-aged man who had been exposed to COVID-19. The CDR3 DNA reads TGTGCCAGCAGCGTAGCAGAATCACCGACAGGGGGGAACACTGAAGCTTTCTTT. This codes for CASSVAESPTGGNTEAFF. Filled out from reference TRBV9 and TRBJ1-1, the complete variable domain reads DSGVTQTPKHLITATGQRVTLRCSPRSGDLSVYWYQQSLDQGLQFLIQYYNGEERAKGNILERFSAQQFPDLHSELNLSSLELGDSALYFCASSVAESPTGGNTEAFFGQGTRLTVV.